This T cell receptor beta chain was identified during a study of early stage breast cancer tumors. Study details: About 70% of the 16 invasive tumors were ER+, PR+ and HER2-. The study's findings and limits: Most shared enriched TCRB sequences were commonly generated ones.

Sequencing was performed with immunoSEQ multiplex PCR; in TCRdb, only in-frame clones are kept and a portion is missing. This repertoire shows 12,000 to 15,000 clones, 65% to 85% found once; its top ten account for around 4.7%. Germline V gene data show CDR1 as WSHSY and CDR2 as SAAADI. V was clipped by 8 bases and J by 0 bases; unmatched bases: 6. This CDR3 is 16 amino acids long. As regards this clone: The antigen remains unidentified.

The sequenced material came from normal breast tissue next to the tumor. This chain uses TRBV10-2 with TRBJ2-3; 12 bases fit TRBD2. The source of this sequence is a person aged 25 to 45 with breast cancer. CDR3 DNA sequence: TGCGCCAGCCGCTATGGACTAGCGGGGAGCACAGATACGCAGTATTTT. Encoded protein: CASRYGLAGSTDTQYF.